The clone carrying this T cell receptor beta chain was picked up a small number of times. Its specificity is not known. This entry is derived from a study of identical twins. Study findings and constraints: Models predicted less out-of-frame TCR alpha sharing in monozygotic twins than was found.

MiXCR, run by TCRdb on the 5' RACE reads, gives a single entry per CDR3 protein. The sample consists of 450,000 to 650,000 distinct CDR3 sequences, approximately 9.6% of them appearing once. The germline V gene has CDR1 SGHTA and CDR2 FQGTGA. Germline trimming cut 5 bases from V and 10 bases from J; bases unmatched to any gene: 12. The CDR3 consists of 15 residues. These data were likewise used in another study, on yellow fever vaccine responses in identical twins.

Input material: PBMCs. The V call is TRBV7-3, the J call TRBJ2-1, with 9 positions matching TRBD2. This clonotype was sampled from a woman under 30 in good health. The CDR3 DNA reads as TGTGCCAGCAGCCCCCTAGCGGGGCGCGCGGCCGAGCAGTTCTTC. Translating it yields CASSPLAGRAAEQFF.